The 27 T cell receptor beta chains presented below share a single source sample, sequenced in a study of blood T cells in healthy people across ages. A second PCR of about 7 to 11 cycles used a sample-barcoded 5' primer and a J-beta primer mix. TCRdb passed the 5' RACE reads through MiXCR, listing each CDR3 protein once. The sample lists over 950,000 distinct CDR3 sequences, more than 30% occurring once. The sequenced sample consisted of blood. The receptors were gathered from a man aged 18 to 30 in good health.

For this clonotype: An end of the junction differs from the germline gene, which may be a read error. The gene calls are TRBV6-2 or TRBV6-3 and TRBJ2-3; 9 nucleotides line up with TRBD2. CDR1 MNHEY and CDR2 SVGEGT come from the germline V gene. The CDR3 extends over 17 amino acids. The CDR3 region has the DNA TGTGCCAGCAGTTACTCGAGACTAGCGGATAGCACAGATACGCGGTATTTT. Its protein product is CASSYSRLADSTDTRYF.

The genes are TRBV24-1 and TRBJ1-1, with 10 positions matching TRBD1. V gave up 4 bases and J gave up 4 bases; unmatched junction bases: 2. Per germline, CDR1 KGHDR and CDR2 SFDVKD. CDR3 length: 14 amino acids. The CDR3 reads CATSEDRGPTEAFF. CDR3 DNA: TGTGCCACCAGTGAAGACAGGGGGCCCACTGAAGCTTTCTTT.

The chain is built from TRBV12-3 or TRBV12-4 and TRBJ2-1; a weak D match, TRBD2 (5 bases). V lost 0 bases and J lost 0, with 12 bases in between. The CDR3 is made up of 17 amino acids. DNA for the CDR3: TGTGCCAGCAGTTTAGCCCCGTTGGGGAGCTCCTACAATGAGCAGTTCTTC. It translates to CASSLAPLGSSYNEQFF.

The gene calls are TRBV5-5 and TRBJ1-2; D is ambiguous. The germline gives CDR1 SGHKS, CDR2 YYEKEE (reference sequence). The V gene lost 3 bases and the J gene lost 11 bases, with 17 bases spanning the gap. The CDR3 has 13 residues. DNA for the CDR3: TGTGCCAGCAGCTCCAACCCGTTGAAGAGATACACCTTC. Translated, it gives CASSSNPLKRYTF.

This clonotype occurred many times. J is TRBJ1-1 and V is TRBV29-1, with D possibly being TRBD1 (5 bases). The CDR3 extends over 12 amino acids. Germline V gene sequence: CDR1 SQVTM, CDR2 ANQGSEA. V gave up 2 bases and J gave up 4 bases, with 8 bases separating them. The CDR3 loop is CSVERGGTEAFF. The CDR3 DNA follows: TGCAGCGTTGAACGGGGGGGCACTGAAGCTTTCTTT.

This clonotype was counted between two and nine times. The CDR3 loop is CASSPDPRDRDYNEQFF. CDR3 coding DNA: TGTGCCAGCAGCCCAGACCCCCGGGACAGGGACTACAATGAGCAGTTCTTC. The rearrangement joins TRBV14 to TRBJ2-1; 9 bases fit TRBD1. The V gene end was trimmed by 4 bases and the J gene end by 3 bases; junction bases not matched to a gene: 10. CDR1 and CDR2 from the germline V gene are SGHDN and FVKESK. The CDR3 covers 17 residues. The full variable domain, with the rest looked up from reference TRBV14 and TRBJ2-1, is EAGVTQFPSHSVIEKGQTVTLRCDPISGHDNLYWYRRVMGKEIKFLLHFVKESKQDESGMPNNRFLAERTGGTYSTLKVQPAELEDSGVYFCASSPDPRDRDYNEQFFGPGTRLTVL.

In its sample, this clonotype was seen a few times. The chain carries TRBV20-1 and TRBJ2-1; D may be TRBD1 (6 bases). This CDR3 has 14 residues. Germline V CDR1 and CDR2: DFQATT, SNEGSKA (reference sequence). The V and J ends lost 3 bases and 9 bases respectively, with 18 bases between them. The CDR3 region is CSARKIGQGIEQFF. The CDR3 DNA is TGCAGTGCTAGGAAGATCGGGCAGGGGATTGAGCAGTTCTTC.

The chain is built from TRBV4-1 and TRBJ2-1; 11 bases match TRBD1. The CDR3 consists of 16 residues. Germline CDR1 and CDR2: MGHRA and YSYEKL. J gave up 7 bases and V 6 bases, and 11 bases lay outside the gene matches. The CDR3 bases are TGCGCCAGCAGTCTGCTAGGGACAGGGGGAGAAAATGAGCAGTTCTTC. Amino acid sequence: CASSLLGTGGENEQFF.

The chain links TRBV5-4 to TRBJ2-2, with 8 bases aligning to TRBD1. Germline V lookup: CDR1 SGHNT, CDR2 YYREEE (reference sequence). The CDR3 covers 15 residues. Unmatched junction bases numbered 3, after V lost 2 bases and J lost 3 bases. The CDR3, as DNA: TGTGCCAGCAGCTTTCTGACAGGGGACACCGGGGAGCTGTTTTTT. Residues: CASSFLTGDTGELFF.

This clonotype was counted only a few times. The V and J genes are TRBV6-6 and TRBJ2-1, with D possibly TRBD1 on 5 matching bases. Germline CDR1 is MNHNY and CDR2 is SVGAGI (reference sequence). The CDR3 spans 12 residues. V gave up 6 bases and J gave up 7 bases, with 10 bases separating them. The CDR3 here is CASSRKGNEQFF. The CDR3 bases are TGTGCCAGCAGCCGCAAGGGGAATGAGCAGTTCTTC.

The chain carries TRBV5-1 and TRBJ1-1, with TRBD1 as a possible D gene (5 bases). Per the germline V gene, CDR1 is SGHRS and CDR2 is YFSETQ. V lost 1 base and J lost 0, with 10 bases in between. This CDR3 is built from 15 residues. CDR3 sequence reads: CASSLTRGLNTEAFF. The CDR3 bases are TGCGCCAGCAGCTTGACCCGGGGCTTGAACACTGAAGCTTTCTTT.

This clonotype was detected only a few times. One end of the junction fails to match germline, which may point to a read error. This sequence joins TRBV30 and TRBJ2-6; no clear D gene. Germline CDR1 is GTSNPN and CDR2 is SVGIG (reference sequence). The CDR3 is made up of 17 amino acids. CDR3: CAWSFGKMSSGTNVLTF. Here the CDR3 DNA reads TGTGCCTGGAGTTTTGGCAAGATGAGCTCTGGGACCAACGTCCTGACTTTC.

The J gene is TRBJ1-1, the V gene TRBV6-1; D may be TRBD1 (5 bases). With 5 bases removed from V and 6 bases from J, the gap between germline ends came to 10 bases. This CDR3 has 12 amino acids. Looked up from germline, CDR1 is MNHNS and CDR2 is SASEGT. The CDR3 region has the DNA TGTGCCAGCAGTACCGGGACGGCTGAAGCTTTCTTT. Residues: CASSTGTAEAFF.

This clonotype was seen a handful of times. This chain joins TRBV20-1 and TRBJ1-2; D remains unclear. With 5 bases removed from V and 4 bases from J, the gap between germline ends came to 14 bases. The CDR3 runs to 13 residues. Germline assignment: CDR1 DFQATT and CDR2 SNEGSKA (reference sequence). In DNA form, the CDR3 reads TGCAGTGCTGAACAGAGGGCCTCCTATGGCTACACCTTC. Protein: CSAEQRASYGYTF.

The chain uses TRBV4-3 and TRBJ2-3; TRBD2 aligns across 7 bases. There are 17 residues in the CDR3. The V gene's germline CDR1 is LGHNA and CDR2 YSLEER. Germline trimming cut 0 bases from V and 2 bases from J; bases unmatched to any gene: 8. CDR3 nucleotide sequence: TGCGCCAGCAGCCAAGAGTGGGGGGGGGAGTACACAGATACGCAGTATTTT. Translated, it gives CASSQEWGGEYTDTQYF.

The chain combines TRBV14 with TRBJ2-7, with no clear D. This CDR3 region has 13 residues. V was shortened by 4 bases and J by 0 bases, with 7 bases between the two germline ends. CDR1 is SGHDN, CDR2 FVKESK, per germline. DNA of the CDR3: TGTGCCAGCAGCCCGGAGATCTCCTACGAGCAGTACTTC. It yields the protein CASSPEISYEQYF.

This clonotype was detected a few times. The CDR3 DNA reads TGTGCCAGCTCAACTGGGGACAGCCACCTTAGCAATCAGCCCCAGCATTTT. Its translation: CASSTGDSHLSNQPQHF. The chain joins TRBV6-2 or TRBV6-3 to TRBJ1-5; 7 nucleotides match TRBD1. The trim removed 8 bases at V and 0 bases at J, leaving 13 bases unmatched. CDR3 length equals 17 residues. Germline assignment: CDR1 MNHEY and CDR2 SVGEGT.

V and J are TRBV28 and TRBJ2-3; D call uncertain. The germline V and J ends were trimmed by 4 bases and 4 bases, with 9 bases remaining between them. CDR1 is MDHEN, CDR2 SYDVKM, per germline. The CDR3 is 13 residues long. The CDR3 sequence is CASSSPDADTQYF. The CDR3 DNA is TGTGCCAGCAGTTCCCCCGATGCAGATACGCAGTATTTT.

This chain uses TRBV30 with TRBJ1-2, with TRBD1 identical over 7 bases. This CDR3 contains 12 residues. CDR1 GTSNPN and CDR2 SVGIG come from the germline V gene (reference sequence). Unmatched junction bases numbered 7, after V lost 5 bases and J lost 7 bases. The CDR3 spells CAWAHSGGGYTF. CDR3 in DNA: TGTGCCTGGGCTCACTCAGGGGGTGGCTACACCTTC.

This clonotype was picked up a small number of times. The gene calls are TRBV4-3 and TRBJ2-2; 7 bases are a match to TRBD1. Trimming took 4 bases from V and 5 from J; bases not matched to a gene: 4. CDR3 length equals 14 residues. Germline CDR1 LGHNA, CDR2 YSLEER. The CDR3 is CASSPETGTGELFF. For the CDR3, the DNA is TGCGCCAGCAGCCCAGAGACAGGGACCGGGGAGCTGTTTTTT.

There are a few counts of this clonotype. This chain joins TRBV28 and TRBJ2-3, with a weak D call TRBD2 (6 bases). Deletions cut 4 bases from V and 4 bases from J, with 15 bases between. Germline V gives CDR1 MDHEN, CDR2 SYDVKM. The CDR3 totals 15 residues. CDR3 bases: TGTGCCAGCAGTTCGGCGGGGTCTATCGCAGATACGCAGTATTTT. The encoded protein is CASSSAGSIADTQYF.

V gene TRBV4-3 combines with J gene TRBJ1-2; the match to TRBD1 covers 7 bases. After removal of 1 base from V and 6 bases from J, the junction contained 14 bases not matched to a gene. The CDR3 contains 17 residues. Germline V gene sequence: CDR1 LGHNA, CDR2 YSLEER. The CDR3 DNA follows: TGCGCCAGCAGCCAAGTTTTTAGGGGGCTTACTGTAAATGGCTACACCTTC. Translation: CASSQVFRGLTVNGYTF.

The chain has TRBV12-3 or TRBV12-4 and TRBJ2-5, with D possibly TRBD2 on 6 matching bases. The end of the DNA is better explained by TRBJ2-4, so the J call may be wrong. The length of the CDR3 is 13 residues. Here the CDR3 reads CASSLALGGIQYF. The CDR3 DNA sequence: TGTGCCAGCAGTTTAGCTCTGGGGGGCATTCAGTACTTC.

The chain couples TRBV6-2 or TRBV6-3 to TRBJ2-7, with 8 bases fitting TRBD2. The CDR3 runs 15 residues. Looked up from germline, CDR1 is MNHEY and CDR2 is SVGEGT. The junction had 5 bases not matched to a gene; V was cut back by 4 bases and J by 0 bases. CDR3: CASSSATSASYEQYF. The CDR3 nucleotides are TGTGCCAGCAGTTCAGCGACTAGCGCCTCCTACGAGCAGTACTTC.

In this sample, this clonotype turned up once. J is TRBJ1-1 and V is TRBV20-1, with 7 bases aligning to TRBD1. Germline V gives CDR1 DFQATT, CDR2 SNEGSKA (reference sequence). The CDR3 sequence is 15 residues long. V shed 3 bases, J shed 4 bases, and the junction held 11 bases outside the gene matches. In DNA form, the CDR3 reads TGCAGTGCTAGCGGGATACAGGGGAGGGGCACTGAAGCTTTCTTT. It encodes CSASGIQGRGTEAFF.

The chain recombines TRBV28 with TRBJ1-2, with 9 bases fitting TRBD1. This CDR3 has 13 amino acids. Trimming took 4 bases from V and 8 from J; bases not matched to a gene: 5. The germline V gene encodes CDR1 MDHEN and CDR2 SYDVKM. As DNA, the CDR3 is TGTGCCAGCAGTTGGGGACAGGGTAAAGGCTACACCTTC. It is translated as CASSWGQGKGYTF.

V gene TRBV5-1 combines with J gene TRBJ1-1; the match to TRBD1 covers 9 bases. Germline V CDR1 and CDR2: SGHRS, YFSETQ. CDR3 length: 15 residues. Losses at the gene ends were 3 bases for V and 1 base for J; bases not matched to a gene: 4. CDR3 protein: CASSSQDRGNTEAFF. The CDR3 nucleotides are TGCGCCAGCAGCTCCCAGGACAGGGGGAACACTGAAGCTTTCTTT.